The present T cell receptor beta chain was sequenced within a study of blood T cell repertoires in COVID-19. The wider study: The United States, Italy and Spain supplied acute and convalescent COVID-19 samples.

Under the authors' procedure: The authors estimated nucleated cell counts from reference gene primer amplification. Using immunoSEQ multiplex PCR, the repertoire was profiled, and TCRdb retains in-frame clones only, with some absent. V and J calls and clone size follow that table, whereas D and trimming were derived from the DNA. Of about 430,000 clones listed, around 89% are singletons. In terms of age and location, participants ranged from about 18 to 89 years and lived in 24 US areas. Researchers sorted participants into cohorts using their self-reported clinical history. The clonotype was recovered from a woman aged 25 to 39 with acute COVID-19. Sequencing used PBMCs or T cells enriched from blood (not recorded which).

CDR3 in amino acids: CASSSYVNTEAFF. In nucleotides, the CDR3 is TGCGCCAGCAGCTCCTACGTGAACACTGAAGCTTTCTTT. The genes are TRBV5-1 and TRBJ1-1; D not resolved. CDR3 size: 13 residues. V lost 3 bases and J 0 bases, leaving 6 bases between the germline ends. CDR1 is SGHRS and CDR2 is YFSETQ in the germline V gene.